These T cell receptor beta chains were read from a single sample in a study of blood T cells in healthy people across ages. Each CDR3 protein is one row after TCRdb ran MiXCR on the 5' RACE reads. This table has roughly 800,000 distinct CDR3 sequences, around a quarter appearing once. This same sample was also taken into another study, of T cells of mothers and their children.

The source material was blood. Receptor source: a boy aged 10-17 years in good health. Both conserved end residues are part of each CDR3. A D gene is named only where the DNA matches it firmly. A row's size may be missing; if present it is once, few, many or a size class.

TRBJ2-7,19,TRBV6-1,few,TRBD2,TGTGCCAGCAGTCCCCATGGGGTCTCCATAGCGGGAGGAGATTACGAGCAGTACTTC,CASSPHGVSIAGGDYEQYF
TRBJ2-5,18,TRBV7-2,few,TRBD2,TGTGCCAACAGCTTATACTACTTTGACGGGGGGATCCAAGAGACCCAGTACTTC,CANSLYYFDGGIQETQYF
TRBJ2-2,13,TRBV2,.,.,TGTGCCAGCAGTGAAGTGCGAGCCGGGGAGCTGTTTTTT,CASSEVRAGELFF
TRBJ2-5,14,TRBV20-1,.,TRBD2,TGCAGTGCTAGAGAAGCGGGGCCCCAAGAGACCCAGTACTTC,CSAREAGPQETQYF
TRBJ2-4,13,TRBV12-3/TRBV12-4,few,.,TGTGCCAGCAGCCAGGCCTTGGTAGGCATTCAGTACTTC,CASSQALVGIQYF
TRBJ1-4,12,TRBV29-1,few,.,TGCAGCGTTGTCGGAACTAATGAAAAACTGTTTTTT,CSVVGTNEKLFF
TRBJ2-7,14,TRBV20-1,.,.,TGCAGTGCTAGAGAGATAGTTCCCTCCTACGAGCAGTACTTC,CSAREIVPSYEQYF
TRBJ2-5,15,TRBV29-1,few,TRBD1,TGCAGCGTTGAAGAGCCGGGACAGGGGGAGGAGACCCAGTACTTC,CSVEEPGQGEETQYF
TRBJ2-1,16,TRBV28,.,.,TGTGCCAGCAGTGCCACCCAGGGGGGGGACTACAATGAGCAGTTCTTC,CASSATQGGDYNEQFF
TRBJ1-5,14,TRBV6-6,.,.,TGTGCCAGCAGTTACACAGAGGGCAACCAGCCCCAGCATTTT,CASSYTEGNQPQHF
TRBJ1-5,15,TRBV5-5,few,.,TGTGCCAGCAGCCTTCGGGGGCGTCGCGATCAGCCCCAGCATTTT,CASSLRGRRDQPQHF
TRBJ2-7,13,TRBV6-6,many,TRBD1,TGTGCCAGCAGAGACAGGGACCTCTACGAGCAGTACTTC,CASRDRDLYEQYF
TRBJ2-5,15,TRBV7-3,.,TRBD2,TGTGCCAGCAGCTTAGCGGGAGGGCTGAGAGAGACCCAGTACTTC,CASSLAGGLRETQYF
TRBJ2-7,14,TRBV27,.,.,TGTGCCAGCAGTTTAATCGAGGACAACAACGAGCAGTACTTC,CASSLIEDNNEQYF
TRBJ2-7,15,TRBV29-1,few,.,TGCAGCGTTGAAGATCGGGTCGGGGGCTCCTACGAGCAGTACTTC,CSVEDRVGGSYEQYF
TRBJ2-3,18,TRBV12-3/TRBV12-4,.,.,TGTGCCAGCAGCAACCGGCATCGGGGCTTACTATCCGCAGATACGCAGTATTTT,CASSNRHRGLLSADTQYF